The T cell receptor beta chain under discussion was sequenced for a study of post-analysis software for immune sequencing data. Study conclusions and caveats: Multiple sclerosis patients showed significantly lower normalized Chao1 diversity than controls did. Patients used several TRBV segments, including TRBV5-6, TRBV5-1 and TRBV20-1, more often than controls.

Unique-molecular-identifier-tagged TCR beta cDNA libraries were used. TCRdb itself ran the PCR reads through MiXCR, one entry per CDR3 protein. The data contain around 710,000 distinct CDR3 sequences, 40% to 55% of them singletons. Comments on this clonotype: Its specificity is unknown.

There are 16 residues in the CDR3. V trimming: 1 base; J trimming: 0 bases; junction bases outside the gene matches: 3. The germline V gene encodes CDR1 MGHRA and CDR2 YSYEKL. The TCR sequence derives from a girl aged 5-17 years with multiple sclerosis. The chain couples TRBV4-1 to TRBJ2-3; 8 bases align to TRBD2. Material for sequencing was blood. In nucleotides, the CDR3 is TGCGCCAGCAGCCAAGGTCCGGGAGGGAGCACAGATACGCAGTATTTT. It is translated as CASSQGPGGSTDTQYF.